The present T cell receptor (beta chain) was sequenced within a study of T cell changes during pregnancy in multiple sclerosis. The table came from immunoSEQ multiplex PCR; TCRdb's copy has only in-frame clones and leaves some out. The sample lists over 50,000 clones; around 93% were seen once. The TCR sequence derives from a female donor with multiple sclerosis, enrolled in a pregnancy study. The specimen was peripheral blood, collected in the first trimester of pregnancy.

The CDR3, as DNA: TGTGCCAGCGCCCGGGGGGGGACCAAAAACATTCAGTACTTC. Translating it yields CASARGGTKNIQYF. The V gene is TRBV28, the J gene TRBJ2-4; 8 bases agree with TRBD2. The CDR3 has 14 residues. V was pared by 8 bases and J by 2 bases, with 5 bases of the junction left unmatched. Germline CDR1 is MDHEN and CDR2 is SYDVKM.